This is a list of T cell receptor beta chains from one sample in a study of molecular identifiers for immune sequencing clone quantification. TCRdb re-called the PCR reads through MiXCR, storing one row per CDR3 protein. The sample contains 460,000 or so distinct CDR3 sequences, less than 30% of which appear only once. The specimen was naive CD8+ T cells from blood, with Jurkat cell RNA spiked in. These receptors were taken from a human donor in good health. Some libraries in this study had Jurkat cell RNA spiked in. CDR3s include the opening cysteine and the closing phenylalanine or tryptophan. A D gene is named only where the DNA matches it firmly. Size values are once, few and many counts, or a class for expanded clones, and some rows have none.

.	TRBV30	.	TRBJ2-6	CAWSIGAGANVLTF	TGTGCCTGGAGTATAGGGGCCGGGGCCAACGTCCTGACTTTC
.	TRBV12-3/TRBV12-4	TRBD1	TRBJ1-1	CASSLMGTGGTEAFF	TGTGCCAGCAGTTTAATGGGGACAGGGGGCACTGAAGCTTTCTTT
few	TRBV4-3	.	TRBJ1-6	CASSQDDPWGPLHF	TGCGCCAGCAGCCAAGATGACCCCTGGGGACCCCTCCACTTT
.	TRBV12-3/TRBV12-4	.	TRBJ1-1	CASSLDISGAAAFF	TGTGCCAGCAGTTTAGACATTAGCGGGGCTGCAGCTTTCTTT
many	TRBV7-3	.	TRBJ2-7	CASSSPGWAYEQYF	TGTGCCAGCAGCTCCCCGGGTTGGGCCTACGAGCAGTACTTC
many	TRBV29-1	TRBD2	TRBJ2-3	CSVAPPGRGRVTDTQYF	TGCAGCGTTGCCCCACCCGGGAGGGGTCGGGTTACAGATACGCAGTATTTT
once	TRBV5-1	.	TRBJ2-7	CASGPETGPYEQYF	TGCGCCAGCGGCCCCGAGACAGGACCCTACGAGCAGTACTTC
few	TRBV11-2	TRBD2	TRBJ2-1	CASSSGGPSLYNEQFF	TGTGCCAGCAGCTCGGGAGGGCCCAGCCTCTACAATGAGCAGTTCTTC
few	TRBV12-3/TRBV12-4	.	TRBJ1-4	CASSPSGLELFF	TGTGCCAGCAGTCCGTCGGGGTTGGAACTGTTTTTT
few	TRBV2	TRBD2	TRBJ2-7	CASGAGSGGYEQYF	TGTGCCAGCGGGGCCGGTAGCGGGGGCTACGAGCAGTACTTC
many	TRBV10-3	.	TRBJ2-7	CAISQGYEQYF	TGTGCCATCAGCCAGGGCTACGAGCAGTACTTC
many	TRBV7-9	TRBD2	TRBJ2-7	CASSRTSSYEQYF	TGTGCCAGCAGCCGGACTAGCTCCTACGAGCAGTACTTC
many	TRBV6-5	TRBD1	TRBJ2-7	CASSSQTGGTVEQYF	TGTGCCAGCAGTTCCCAGACAGGGGGTACCGTCGAGCAGTACTTC
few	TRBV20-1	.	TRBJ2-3	CSASPAGPTDTQYF	TGCAGTGCCTCCCCGGCAGGTCCCACAGATACGCAGTATTTT
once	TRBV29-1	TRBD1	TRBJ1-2	CSVPGQGEQGYTF	TGCAGCGTCCCGGGACAGGGTGAGCAGGGCTACACCTTC
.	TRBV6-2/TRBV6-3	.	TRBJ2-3	CASSHRYGQTTFQEDTQYF	TGTGCCAGCAGTCATCGTTACGGACAGACTACCTTTCAGGAGGATACGCAGTATTTT
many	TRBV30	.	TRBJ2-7	CAWSAPASYEQYF	TGTGCCTGGAGTGCCCCGGCCTCCTACGAGCAGTACTTC
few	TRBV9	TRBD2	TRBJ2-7	CASSFGTSGINEQYF	TGTGCCAGCAGCTTTGGGACTAGCGGGATAAACGAGCAGTACTTC
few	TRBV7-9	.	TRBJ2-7	CASMSSLGSEQYF	TGTGCCAGCATGTCGTCTTTGGGATCCGAGCAGTACTTC
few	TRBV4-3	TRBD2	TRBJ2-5	CASSQETAGGLQETQYF	TGCGCCAGCAGCCAAGAGACGGCGGGAGGGTTGCAAGAGACCCAGTACTTC
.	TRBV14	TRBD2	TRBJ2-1	CASSRTSGKFYNEQFF	TGTGCCAGCAGCCGAACGAGCGGGAAGTTTTACAATGAGCAGTTCTTC
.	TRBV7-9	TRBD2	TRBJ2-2	CASSLYGAGLSTGELFF	TGTGCCAGCAGCTTATATGGAGCGGGACTTAGCACCGGGGAGCTGTTTTTT
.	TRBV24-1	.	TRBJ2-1	CATSGFSERPNNEQFF	TGTGCCACCAGTGGGTTTTCAGAAAGACCTAACAATGAGCAGTTCTTC
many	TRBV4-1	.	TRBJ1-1	CASSQSPGQPNTEAFF	TGCGCCAGCAGCCAAAGTCCGGGACAACCGAACACTGAAGCTTTCTTT
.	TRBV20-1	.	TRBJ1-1	CSARVPVRTEAFF	TGCAGTGCTAGAGTGCCCGTTCGGACTGAAGCTTTCTTT
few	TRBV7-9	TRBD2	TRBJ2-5	CATSETAGGQETQYF	TGTGCCACATCAGAGACAGCGGGGGGACAAGAGACCCAGTACTTC
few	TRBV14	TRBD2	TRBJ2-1	CASSWGLAGGGEQFF	TGTGCCAGCAGCTGGGGACTAGCGGGGGGAGGTGAGCAGTTCTTC
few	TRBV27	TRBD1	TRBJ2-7	CASSPDRGRSYEQYF	TGTGCCAGCAGTCCGGACAGGGGGCGCTCCTACGAGCAGTACTTC
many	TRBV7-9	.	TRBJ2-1	CASSLALDGENSYNEQFF	TGTGCCAGCAGCTTAGCGCTAGACGGAGAAAACTCCTACAATGAGCAGTTCTTC
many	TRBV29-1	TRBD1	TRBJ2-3	CSVLGGSTDTQYF	TGCAGCGTCTTAGGGGGCTCCACAGATACGCAGTATTTT
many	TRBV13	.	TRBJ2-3	CASSLVFNTDTQYF	TGTGCCAGCAGCTTAGTGTTTAACACAGATACGCAGTATTTT
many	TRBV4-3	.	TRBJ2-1	CASSQDYGSNEQFF	TGCGCCAGCAGCCAAGATTACGGGTCAAATGAGCAGTTCTTC
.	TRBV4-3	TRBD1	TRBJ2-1	CASSQDAQGLYSEQFF	TGCGCCAGCAGCCAAGATGCACAGGGGCTGTACAGTGAGCAGTTCTTC